These 23 T cell receptor beta chains originate from one sample sequenced in a study of blood T cell repertoires in COVID-19. The repertoire was sequenced with immunoSEQ multiplex PCR; TCRdb's copy has only in-frame clones and lacks some. The table lists 200,000 to 250,000 clones, more than 65% of them singletons. Sequenced material: peripheral blood. All receptors derive from a woman between 55 and 75 years old with acute or convalescent COVID-19.

This sequence joins TRBV29-1 and TRBJ2-7; possibly TRBD2 for D (6 bases). Germline assignment: CDR1 SQVTM and CDR2 ANQGSEA. The CDR3 contains 12 residues. The V end lost 4 bases, the J end lost 5 bases, and 12 bases lay between the germline ends. The CDR3 loop is CSVVREKHEQYF. CDR3 bases: TGCAGCGTTGTACGGGAGAAACACGAGCAGTACTTC.

The chain links TRBV9 to TRBJ1-4; D call uncertain. The germline V gene encodes CDR1 SGDLS and CDR2 YYNGEE. The CDR3 length is 15 residues. V dropped 3 bases and J dropped 0 bases, with 9 bases sitting between them. As DNA, the CDR3 is TGTGCCAGCAGCGAAGCGGTGGCAACTAATGAAAAACTGTTTTTT. Translation gives CASSEAVATNEKLFF.

In regard to this clone: This same CDR3 is encoded by further DNA sequences in the sample. V gene TRBV7-3 combines with J gene TRBJ1-1; D remains unclear. This CDR3 is 13 amino acids long. CDR1 is SGHTA, CDR2 FQGTGA, per germline. The ends were cut back, 1 base at V and 2 bases at J, with 5 bases in the middle. CDR3 residues: CASSLNRNTEAFF. CDR3 nucleotides: TGTGCCAGCAGCTTAAACAGAAACACTGAAGCTTTCTTT. The variable domain in full, with the rest retrieved from reference TRBV7-3 and TRBJ1-1, is GAGVSQTPSNKVTEKGKYVELRCDPISGHTALYWYRQSLGQGPEFLIYFQGTGAADDSGLPNDRFFAVRPEGSVSTLKIQRTERGDSAVYLCASSLNRNTEAFFGQGTRLTVV.

CDR3 protein: CASSQEGSGERKDTQYF. In nucleotides, the CDR3 is TGTGCCAGCAGCCAAGAGGGTTCCGGGGAGAGAAAGGATACGCAGTATTTT. The chain carries TRBV21-1 and TRBJ2-3; the D call in the table, TRBD2, was not verified against the DNA. TRBV21-1 is a pseudogene segment. The CDR3 consists of 17 residues.

The chain joins TRBV11-2 to TRBJ1-1, with 7 nucleotides matching TRBD1. Germline CDR1 reads SGHAT; CDR2 reads FQNNGV. The CDR3 sequence is 15 residues long. After removal of 5 bases from V and 0 bases from J, the junction contained 6 bases not matched to a gene. CDR3 sequence (DNA): TGTGCCAGCAGCCCCGGGGACAGCTTGAACACTGAAGCTTTCTTT. Translated, it gives CASSPGDSLNTEAFF.

The chain carries TRBV28 and TRBJ2-2; D possibly corresponds to TRBD1 (6 bases). This CDR3 spans 19 amino acids. Trimming pared 6 bases from V and 4 bases from J, leaving 27 bases between. Germline assignment: CDR1 MDHEN and CDR2 SYDVKM. In DNA, the CDR3 is TGTGCCAGCAGCCCTCTTCTCTTAAACAGGGACGGCAGCACCGGGGAGCTGTTTTTT. This encodes CASSPLLLNRDGSTGELFF.

The J gene is TRBJ1-1, the V gene TRBV10-3; possible D gene TRBD1, 6 bases. This CDR3 is 15 amino acids long. The germline V gene has CDR1 ENHRY and CDR2 SYGVKD. V was clipped by 10 bases and J by 1 base, with 19 bases between them. The CDR3 loop reads CATGALGAENTEAFF. The CDR3 DNA reads as TGTGCCACCGGGGCGCTGGGGGCGGAGAACACTGAAGCTTTCTTT.

The V gene is TRBV19, the J gene TRBJ2-7; possibly TRBD1 for D (6 bases). The V end lost 9 bases, the J end lost 2 bases, and 14 bases lay between the germline ends. This CDR3 spans 13 amino acids. CDR1 and CDR2 from the germline V gene are LNHDA and SQIVND (reference sequence). For the CDR3, the DNA is TGTGCCAGCCGCGGACAGATAACCTACGAGCAGTACTTC. It codes for CASRGQITYEQYF.

This chain links TRBV7-2 with TRBJ2-1, with TRBD2 identical over 10 bases. CDR1 is SGHTA, CDR2 FQGNSA, per germline. The CDR3 contains 15 residues. Trimming at V came to 4 bases and at J to 7 bases, leaving 7 bases not matched to a gene. The CDR3 bases are TGTGCCAGCAGCTACACTAGCGGGGCTTGGAATGAGCAGTTCTTC. This gives the protein CASSYTSGAWNEQFF. Filled out from reference TRBV7-2 and TRBJ2-1, the complete variable domain reads GAGVSQSPSNKVTEKGKDVELRCDPISGHTALYWYRQSLGQGLEFLIYFQGNSAPDKSGLPSDRFSAERTGGSVSTLTIQRTQQEDSAVYLCASSYTSGAWNEQFFGPGTRLTVL.

As DNA, the CDR3 is TGTGCCAGCAGGGGGGGGACAATCAAGGAGACCCAGTACTTC. This sequence encodes CASRGGTIKETQYF. This sequence joins TRBV25-1 and TRBJ2-5; D may be TRBD2 (7 bases). Germline V lookup: CDR1 MGHDK, CDR2 SYGVNS. Trimming cost V 6 bases and J 5 bases, with 16 bases left between them. The CDR3 contains 14 residues.

The genes are TRBV6-1 and TRBJ1-2; TRBD1 matches 7 bases. V gave up 1 base and J gave up 3 bases; unmatched junction bases: 5. This CDR3 has 15 residues. Germline V CDR1 and CDR2: MNHNS, SASEGT. CDR3 loop: CASSEVFRGDYGYTF. DNA for the CDR3: TGTGCCAGCAGTGAAGTTTTCAGGGGGGACTATGGCTACACCTTC.

The chain recombines TRBV4-1 with TRBJ1-6; no reliable D call. This CDR3 has 13 amino acids. The germline CDR1 and CDR2 sequences are MGHRA and YSYEKL. Trimming cost V 1 base and J 11 bases, with 9 bases left between them. CDR3 protein: CASSQGTGTPLHF. CDR3 nucleotides: TGCGCCAGCAGCCAAGGGACCGGGACACCCCTCCACTTT.

This sequence joins TRBV28 and TRBJ1-5; perhaps TRBD1 as D (5 bases). Per the germline V gene, CDR1 is MDHEN and CDR2 is SYDVKM. This CDR3 contains 12 residues. With 3 bases removed from V and 7 bases from J, the gap between germline ends came to 7 bases. This CDR3 reads CASSLGGQPQHF. The DNA of the CDR3 is TGTGCCAGCAGTTTGGGGGGACAGCCCCAGCATTTT.

This clone was picked up one time. In the same sample, other DNA sequences code for this CDR3. The V and J genes are TRBV9 and TRBJ2-2; D uncertain. V dropped 2 bases and J dropped 6 bases, with 8 bases sitting between them. This CDR3 is 13 amino acids long. The germline V gene encodes CDR1 SGDLS and CDR2 YYNGEE. CDR3 coding DNA: TGTGCCAGCAGCGTCGGTTGGTCCGGGGAGCTGTTTTTT. Amino acids: CASSVGWSGELFF.

CDR3 loop: CASNEQVSGNTIYF. The CDR3 DNA sequence: TGTGCCAGCAACGAACAAGTCTCTGGAAACACCATATATTTT. The chain has TRBV5-6 and TRBJ1-3; D is ambiguous. Germline assignment: CDR1 SGHDT and CDR2 YYEEEE. The length of the CDR3 is 14 residues. V gave up 6 bases and J gave up 0 bases, with 10 bases separating them.

This clone has a handful of counts. The J gene is TRBJ1-2, the V gene TRBV28; TRBD1 agrees at 11 bases. The V gene end was trimmed by 6 bases and the J gene end by 5 bases; junction bases not matched to a gene: 8. The CDR3 spans 15 residues. The V gene's germline CDR1 is MDHEN and CDR2 SYDVKM. The CDR3 is CASRNARDRGYGYTF. In DNA form, the CDR3 reads TGTGCCAGCAGGAATGCCCGGGACAGGGGGTATGGCTACACCTTC.

The chain employs TRBV29-1 and TRBJ1-2, with 7 bases fitting TRBD1. The CDR3 covers 12 residues. The trim removed 7 bases at V and 6 bases at J, leaving 8 bases unmatched. Germline values: CDR1 SQVTM, CDR2 ANQGSEA. CDR3 loop: CSDTGTANGYTF. In DNA form, the CDR3 reads TGCAGCGATACAGGGACAGCAAATGGCTACACCTTC.

The chain joins TRBV30 to TRBJ1-1; D gene uncertain. Germline V lookup: CDR1 GTSNPN, CDR2 SVGIG (reference sequence). The CDR3 runs to 12 residues. Trimming left V 2 bases short and J 6 bases short, with 10 bases between. CDR3 nucleotide sequence: TGTGCCTGGAGTTTAGGTAGCGCTGAAGCTTTCTTT. Protein: CAWSLGSAEAFF. Supplemented by reference TRBV30 and TRBJ1-1, the full variable domain reads SQTIHQWPATLVQPVGSPLSLECTVEGTSNPNLYWYRQAAGRGLQLLFYSVGIGQISSEVPQNLSASRPQDRQFILSSKKLLLSDSGFYLCAWSLGSAEAFFGQGTRLTVV.

This clone came up a few times. The chain joins TRBV7-2 to TRBJ2-1; D may be TRBD2 (6 bases). Trimming pared 5 bases from V and 10 bases from J, leaving 15 bases between. Looked up from germline, CDR1 is SGHTA and CDR2 is FQGNSA. CDR3 length: 13 residues. The CDR3 region has the DNA TGTGCCAGCAGCACACGTTATAGCGGAGAGCAGTTCTTC. This codes for CASSTRYSGEQFF.

In DNA form, the CDR3 reads TGTGCCAGCAGCGTGTCTTGGGACTACTCCCAACCTCAGTACTTC. It encodes CASSVSWDYSQPQYF. The chain uses TRBV9 and TRBJ2-5; the match to TRBD2 covers 7 bases. This CDR3 has 15 amino acids. V was pared by 2 bases and J by 11 bases, with 15 bases of the junction left unmatched. CDR1 is SGDLS, CDR2 YYNGEE, per germline.

The chain recombines TRBV4-2 with TRBJ2-5; 8 nucleotides align to TRBD1. Losses at the gene ends were 4 bases for V and 5 bases for J; bases not matched to a gene: 18. In germline, CDR1 is LGHNA, CDR2 YNFKEQ. This CDR3 is 18 amino acids long. In DNA, the CDR3 is TGTGCCAGCAGCCTAGAGCCCAGGACAGGGTTGGTATTGGAGACCCAGTACTTC. Encoded protein: CASSLEPRTGLVLETQYF.

This clone was recorded once. V usage is TRBV28 and J usage is TRBJ1-3; tentatively, D is TRBD1 (5 bases). Trimming pared 11 bases from V and 2 bases from J, leaving 16 bases between. CDR1 and CDR2 (germline): MDHEN, SYDVKM. This CDR3 contains 14 residues. This chain's CDR3 is CASGGVVAGNTIYF. CDR3 DNA sequence: TGTGCCTCTGGGGGGGTTGTAGCTGGAAACACCATATATTTT.

The CDR3 sequence is CASSSPKRATNEKLFF. For the CDR3, the DNA is TGTGCCAGCAGTTCGCCTAAGCGAGCAACTAATGAAAAACTGTTTTTT. This chain uses TRBV28 with TRBJ1-4; unclear D gene. V lost 4 bases to trimming and J lost 0 bases, with 12 bases between them. The CDR3 is 16 amino acids. Germline V lookup: CDR1 MDHEN, CDR2 SYDVKM.